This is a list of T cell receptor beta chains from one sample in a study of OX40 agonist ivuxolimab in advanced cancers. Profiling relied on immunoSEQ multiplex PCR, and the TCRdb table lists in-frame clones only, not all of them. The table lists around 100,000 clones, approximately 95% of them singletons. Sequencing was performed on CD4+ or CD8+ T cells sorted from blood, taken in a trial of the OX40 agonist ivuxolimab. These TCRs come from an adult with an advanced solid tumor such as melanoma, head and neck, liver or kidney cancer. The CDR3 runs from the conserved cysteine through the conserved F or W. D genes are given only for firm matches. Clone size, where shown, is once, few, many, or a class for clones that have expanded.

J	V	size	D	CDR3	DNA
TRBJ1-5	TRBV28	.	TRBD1	CASSTLGQDRRPQHF	TGTGCCAGCAGTACTCTGGGACAGGATCGACGGCCCCAGCATTTT
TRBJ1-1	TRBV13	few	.	CASSLKQGLSDTEAFF	TGTGCCAGCAGCTTAAAACAGGGACTATCGGACACTGAAGCTTTCTTT
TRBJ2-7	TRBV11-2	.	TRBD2	CASSTGLAGVSREQYF	TGTGCCAGCAGCACCGGACTAGCGGGAGTATCGCGTGAGCAGTACTTC
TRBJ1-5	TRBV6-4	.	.	CASIRDGYNQPQHF	TGTGCCAGCATCCGGGACGGCTACAATCAGCCCCAGCATTTT
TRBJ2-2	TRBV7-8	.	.	CASSLLLETGELFF	TGTGCCAGCAGCTTATTACTAGAGACCGGGGAGCTGTTTTTT
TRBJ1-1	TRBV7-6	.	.	CASSSRGDTEAFF	TGTGCCAGCAGCTCTAGAGGTGACACTGAAGCTTTCTTT
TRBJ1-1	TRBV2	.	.	CASSEALPGRGTEAFF	TGTGCCAGCAGTGAAGCGCTCCCAGGGCGGGGCACTGAAGCTTTCTTT
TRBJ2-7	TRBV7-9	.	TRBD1	CARSLAVGGGYEQYF	TGTGCCAGAAGCTTAGCCGTAGGGGGCGGTTACGAGCAGTACTTC
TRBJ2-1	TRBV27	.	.	CASRQDASIYNEQFF	TGTGCCAGTAGGCAAGACGCATCAATCTACAATGAGCAGTTCTTC
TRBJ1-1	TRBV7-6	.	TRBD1	CASSGGTGAMNTEAFF	TGTGCCAGCAGCGGGGGGACAGGAGCGATGAACACTGAAGCTTTCTTT
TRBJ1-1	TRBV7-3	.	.	CASSLTPGSNTEAFF	TGTGCCAGCAGCTTAACCCCCGGGTCGAACACTGAAGCTTTCTTT
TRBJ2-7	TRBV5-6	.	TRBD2	CASSLTRLAASYEQYF	TGTGCCAGCAGCTTGACGAGACTAGCGGCCTCCTACGAGCAGTACTTC
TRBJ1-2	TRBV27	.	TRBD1	CASSSYRGLGGYTF	TGTGCCAGCAGTTCTTACAGGGGGCTGGGTGGCTACACCTTC
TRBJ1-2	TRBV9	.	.	CASSGMDGYTF	TGTGCCAGCAGCGGGATGGATGGCTACACCTTC
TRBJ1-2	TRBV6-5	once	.	CASSYYLTDGYTF	TGTGCCAGCAGTTACTATCTGACGGATGGCTACACCTTC
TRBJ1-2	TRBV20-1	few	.	CSASRGHGYTF	TGCAGTGCTAGCAGGGGTCATGGCTACACCTTC
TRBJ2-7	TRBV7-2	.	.	CASSPAMTAYEQYF	TGTGCCAGCAGCCCTGCAATGACGGCCTACGAGCAGTACTTC
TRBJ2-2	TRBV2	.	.	CAGAYLGAEGPGELFF	TGTGCCGGGGCGTATCTAGGGGCGGAGGGGCCCGGGGAGCTGTTTTTT
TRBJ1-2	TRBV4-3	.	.	CASSQDKAARPLGYTF	TGCGCCAGCAGCCAAGACAAGGCCGCAAGACCTTTAGGCTACACCTTC
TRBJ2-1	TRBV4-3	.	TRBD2	CASSQSGRVGNEQFF	TGCGCCAGCAGCCAAAGCGGGAGGGTCGGGAATGAGCAGTTCTTC
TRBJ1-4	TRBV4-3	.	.	CASSQDRTAPGEKLFF	TGCGCCAGCAGCCAAGATAGGACGGCCCCTGGGGAAAAACTGTTTTTT
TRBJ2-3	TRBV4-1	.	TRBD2	CASSQDYPGLAGTTDTQYF	TGCGCCAGCAGCCAAGATTACCCGGGACTAGCGGGGACCACAGATACGCAGTATTTT
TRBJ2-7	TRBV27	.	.	CASSLGKDEQYF	TGTGCCAGCAGCCTAGGTAAGGACGAGCAGTACTTC
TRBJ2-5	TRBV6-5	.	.	CASSYSQPQETQYF	TGTGCCAGCAGTTACTCACAGCCCCAAGAGACCCAGTACTTC
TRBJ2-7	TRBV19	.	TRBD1	CASSNPRDRDPEQYF	TGTGCCAGTAGTAACCCCCGGGACAGGGATCCCGAGCAGTACTTC
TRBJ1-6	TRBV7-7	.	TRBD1	CASSAGQENSPLHF	TGTGCCAGCAGCGCGGGACAGGAGAATTCACCCCTCCACTTT
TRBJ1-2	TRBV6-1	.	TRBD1	CASSAETGSSGYTF	TGTGCCAGCAGTGCGGAGACAGGGTCTAGTGGCTACACCTTC
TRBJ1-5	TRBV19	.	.	CASSIAVWGNQPQHF	TGTGCCAGTAGTATAGCGGTATGGGGCAATCAGCCCCAGCATTTT
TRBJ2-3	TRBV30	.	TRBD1	CAWGPGTGGTDTQYF	TGTGCCTGGGGACCCGGGACAGGGGGCACAGATACGCAGTATTTT
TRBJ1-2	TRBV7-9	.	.	CASSRGGSNYGYTF	TGTGCCAGCAGCCGGGGGGGTTCGAACTATGGCTACACCTTC
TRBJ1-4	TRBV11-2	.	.	CASSGTSGLGEKLFF	TGTGCCAGCAGCGGTACCAGCGGCCTAGGTGAAAAACTGTTTTTT
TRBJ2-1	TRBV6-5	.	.	CASSYSWGALSNEQFF	TGTGCCAGCAGTTACTCGTGGGGGGCTCTGAGCAATGAGCAGTTCTTC
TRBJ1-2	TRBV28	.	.	CASSLLGGDGGYGYTF	TGTGCCAGCAGTTTGCTAGGCGGGGACGGGGGCTATGGCTACACCTTC
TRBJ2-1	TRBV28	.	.	CASRMALYNEQFF	TGTGCCAGCAGGATGGCACTATACAATGAGCAGTTCTTC
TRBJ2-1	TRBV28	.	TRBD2	CASSTTGLAGGQGEQFF	TGTGCCAGCAGTACCACGGGCCTAGCGGGGGGTCAGGGGGAGCAGTTCTTC
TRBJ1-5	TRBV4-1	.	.	CASSQPMGEGGNQPQHF	TGCGCCAGCAGCCAACCTATGGGGGAGGGCGGCAATCAGCCCCAGCATTTT
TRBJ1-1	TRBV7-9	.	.	CASSPGTYEAFF	TGTGCCAGCAGCCCAGGCACGTATGAAGCTTTCTTT
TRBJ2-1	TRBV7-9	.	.	CASSLLGEVDEQFF	TGTGCCAGCAGCTTACTAGGCGAGGTCGATGAGCAGTTCTTC
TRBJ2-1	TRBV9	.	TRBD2	CASSGGTSGREFF	TGTGCCAGCAGCGGCGGGACTAGCGGGAGAGAGTTCTTC
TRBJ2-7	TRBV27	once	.	CASSLTDSYEQYF	TGTGCCAGCAGTCTTACAGACTCCTACGAGCAGTACTTC
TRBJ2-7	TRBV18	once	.	CASSPRGGSYEQYF	TGTGCCAGCTCACCACGAGGTGGTTCCTACGAGCAGTACTTC
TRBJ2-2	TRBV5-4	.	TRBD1	CAATGVGTGELFF	TGTGCAGCTACAGGGGTTGGAACCGGGGAGCTGTTTTTT
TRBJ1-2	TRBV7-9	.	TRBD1	CASSGQGAGYTF	TGTGCCAGCAGCGGACAGGGGGCTGGCTACACCTTC
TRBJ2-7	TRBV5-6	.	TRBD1	CASSPRDRGIGYEQYF	TGTGCCAGCAGCCCCCGGGACAGGGGAATCGGCTACGAGCAGTACTTC
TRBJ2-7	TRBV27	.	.	CASSLRGDSDEQYF	TGTGCCAGCAGTTTAAGGGGTGATAGCGACGAGCAGTACTTC
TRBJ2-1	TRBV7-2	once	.	CASSLLGGGYNEQFF	TGTGCCAGCAGCTTATTGGGGGGTGGGTACAATGAGCAGTTCTTC
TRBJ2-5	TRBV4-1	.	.	CASSQARDWDQETQYF	TGCGCCAGCAGCCAAGCCCGGGACTGGGACCAAGAGACCCAGTACTTC
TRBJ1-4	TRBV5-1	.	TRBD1	CASSSDRGPNEKLFF	TGCGCCAGCAGCTCGGACAGGGGTCCAAATGAAAAACTGTTTTTT
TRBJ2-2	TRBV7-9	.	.	CASSQLEGLGELFF	TGTGCCAGCAGCCAACTTGAGGGGCTCGGGGAGCTGTTTTTT
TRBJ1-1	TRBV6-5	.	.	CASREGHPNTEAFF	TGTGCCAGCAGAGAGGGACATCCGAACACTGAAGCTTTCTTT